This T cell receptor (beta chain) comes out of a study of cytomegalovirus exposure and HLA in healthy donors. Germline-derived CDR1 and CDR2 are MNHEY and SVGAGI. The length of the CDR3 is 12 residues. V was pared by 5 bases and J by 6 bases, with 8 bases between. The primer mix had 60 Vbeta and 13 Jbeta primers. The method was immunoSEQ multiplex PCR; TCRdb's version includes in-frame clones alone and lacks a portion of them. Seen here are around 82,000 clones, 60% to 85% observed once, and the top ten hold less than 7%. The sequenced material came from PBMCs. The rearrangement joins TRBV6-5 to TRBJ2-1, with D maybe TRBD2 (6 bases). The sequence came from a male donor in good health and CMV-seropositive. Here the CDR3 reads CASSPGGNEQFF. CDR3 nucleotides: TGTGCCAGCAGTCCCGGGGGCAATGAGCAGTTCTTC.